This paragraph reports one T cell receptor (beta chain). A much larger clonotype is one base distant, so this may be a read error. The 5'RACE method, run with constant-segment primers, produced TCR alpha and TCR beta cDNA libraries (carrying sample barcodes and UMIs). TCRdb reprocessed the 5' RACE reads via MiXCR and lists one record per CDR3 protein. The sample consists of roughly 310,000 distinct CDR3 sequences, approximately 16% of them appearing once. The entry originates in a study of T-cell memory formation after mild COVID-19. This CDR3 region has 15 residues. Trimming stripped 3 bases from V and 1 base from J, with 13 bases between. Germline lookup yields CDR1 DFQATT and CDR2 SNEGSKA (reference sequence).

The sequenced material came from PBMCs or a T cell subset sorted from them (not recorded which). The sequence was obtained from a man aged 18 to 30 who had mild COVID-19 (a few samples of this study predate the infection). Cell type and time point are not known. The chain couples TRBV20-1 to TRBJ2-1; weak D call: TRBD1 (5 bases). The CDR3 DNA reads TGCAGTGCTAGGCCCAGGGAAAGTTCCTACAATGAGCAGTTCTTC. Encoded protein: CSARPRESSYNEQFF.